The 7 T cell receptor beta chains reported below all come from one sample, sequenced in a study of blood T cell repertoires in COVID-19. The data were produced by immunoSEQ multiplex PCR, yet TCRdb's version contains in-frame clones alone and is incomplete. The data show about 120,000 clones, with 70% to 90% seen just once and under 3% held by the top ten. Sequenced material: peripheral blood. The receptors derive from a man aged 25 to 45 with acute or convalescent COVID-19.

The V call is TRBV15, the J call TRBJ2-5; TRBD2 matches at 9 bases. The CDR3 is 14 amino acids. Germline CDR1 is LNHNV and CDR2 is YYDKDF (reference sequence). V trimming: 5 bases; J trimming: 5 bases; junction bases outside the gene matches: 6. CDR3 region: CATSVGTSMETQYF. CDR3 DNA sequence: TGTGCCACCAGCGTGGGGACTAGCATGGAGACCCAGTACTTC. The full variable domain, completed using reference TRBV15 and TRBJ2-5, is DAMVIQNPRYQVTQFGKPVTLSCSQTLNHNVMYWYQQKSSQAPKLLFHYYDKDFNNEADTPDNFQSRRPNTSFCFLDIRSPGLGDTAMYLCATSVGTSMETQYFGPGTRLLVL.

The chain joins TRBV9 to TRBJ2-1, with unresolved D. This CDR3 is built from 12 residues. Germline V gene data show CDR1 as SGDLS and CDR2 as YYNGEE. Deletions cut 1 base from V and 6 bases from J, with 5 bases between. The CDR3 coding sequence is TGTGCCAGCAGCGTAAGCGTCAATGAGCAGTTCTTC. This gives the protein CASSVSVNEQFF.

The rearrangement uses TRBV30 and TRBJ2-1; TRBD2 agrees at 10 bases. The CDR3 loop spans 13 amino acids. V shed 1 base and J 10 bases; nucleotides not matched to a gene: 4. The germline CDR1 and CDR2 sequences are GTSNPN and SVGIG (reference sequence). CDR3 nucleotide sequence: TGTGCCTGGAGTGCACTAGCGGGACGGGAGCAGTTCTTC. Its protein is CAWSALAGREQFF.

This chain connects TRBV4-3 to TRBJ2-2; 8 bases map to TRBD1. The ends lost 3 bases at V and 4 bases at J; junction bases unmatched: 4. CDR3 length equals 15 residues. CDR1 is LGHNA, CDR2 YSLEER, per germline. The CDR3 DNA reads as TGCGCCAGCAGCCATGCCGGGACAGGCACCGGGGAGCTGTTTTTT. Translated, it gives CASSHAGTGTGELFF.

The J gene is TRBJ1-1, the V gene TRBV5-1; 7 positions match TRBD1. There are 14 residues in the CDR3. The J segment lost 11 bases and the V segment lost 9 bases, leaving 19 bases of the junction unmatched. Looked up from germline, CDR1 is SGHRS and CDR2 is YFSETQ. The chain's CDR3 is CATKGQGGASRAFF. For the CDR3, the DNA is TGCGCCACCAAGGGGCAGGGGGGAGCGTCTCGGGCTTTCTTT.

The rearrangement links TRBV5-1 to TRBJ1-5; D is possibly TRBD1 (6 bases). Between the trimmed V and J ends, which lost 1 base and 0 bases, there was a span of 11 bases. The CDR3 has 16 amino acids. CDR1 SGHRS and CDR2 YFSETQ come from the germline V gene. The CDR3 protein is CASSLRAGDSNQPQHF. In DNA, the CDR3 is TGCGCCAGCAGCTTGCGCGCAGGGGATAGCAATCAGCCCCAGCATTTT. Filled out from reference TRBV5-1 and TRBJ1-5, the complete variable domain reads KAGVTQTPRYLIKTRGQQVTLSCSPISGHRSVSWYQQTPGQGLQFLFEYFSETQRNKGNFPGRFSGRQFSNSRSEMNVSTLELGDSALYLCASSLRAGDSNQPQHFGDGTRLSIL.

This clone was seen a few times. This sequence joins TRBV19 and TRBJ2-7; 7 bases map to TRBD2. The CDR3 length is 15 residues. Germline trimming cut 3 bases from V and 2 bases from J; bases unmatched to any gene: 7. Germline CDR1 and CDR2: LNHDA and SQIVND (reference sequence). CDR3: CASSMGGIGPYEQYF. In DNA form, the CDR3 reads TGTGCCAGTAGTATGGGGGGGATTGGTCCCTACGAGCAGTACTTC.